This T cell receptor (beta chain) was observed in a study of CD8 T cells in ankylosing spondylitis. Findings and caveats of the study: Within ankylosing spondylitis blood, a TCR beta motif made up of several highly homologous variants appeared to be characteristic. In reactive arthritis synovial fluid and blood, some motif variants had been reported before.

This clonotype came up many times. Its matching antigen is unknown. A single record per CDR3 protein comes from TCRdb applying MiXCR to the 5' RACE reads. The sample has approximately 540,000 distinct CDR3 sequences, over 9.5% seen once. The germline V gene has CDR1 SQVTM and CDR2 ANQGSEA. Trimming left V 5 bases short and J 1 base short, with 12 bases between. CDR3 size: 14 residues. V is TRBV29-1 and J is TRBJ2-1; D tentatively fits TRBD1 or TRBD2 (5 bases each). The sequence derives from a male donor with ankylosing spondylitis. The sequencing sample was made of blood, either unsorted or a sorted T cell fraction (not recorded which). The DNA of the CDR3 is TGCAGCGTTAATGGGACCAAGTCCTACAATGAGCAGTTCTTC. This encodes CSVNGTKSYNEQFF.